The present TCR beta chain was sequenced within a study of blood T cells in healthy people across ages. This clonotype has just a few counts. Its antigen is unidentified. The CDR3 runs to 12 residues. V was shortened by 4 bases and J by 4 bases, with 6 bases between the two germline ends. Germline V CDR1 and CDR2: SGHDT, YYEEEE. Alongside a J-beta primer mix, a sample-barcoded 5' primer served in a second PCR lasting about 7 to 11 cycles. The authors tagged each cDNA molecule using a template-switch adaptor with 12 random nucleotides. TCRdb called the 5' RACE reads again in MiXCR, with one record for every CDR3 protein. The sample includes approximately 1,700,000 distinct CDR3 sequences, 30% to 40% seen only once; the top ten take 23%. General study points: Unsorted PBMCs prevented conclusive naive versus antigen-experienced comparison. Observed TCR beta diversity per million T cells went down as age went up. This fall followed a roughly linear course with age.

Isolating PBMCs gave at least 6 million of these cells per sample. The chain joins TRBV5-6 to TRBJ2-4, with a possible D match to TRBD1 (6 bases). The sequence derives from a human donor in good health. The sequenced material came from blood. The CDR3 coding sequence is TGTGCCAGCAGCACAGGGAAAAACATTCAGTACTTC. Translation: CASSTGKNIQYF.